This entry lists 5 T cell receptor beta chains sequenced from one sample in a study of T cells in localized non-small cell lung cancer. The table came from immunoSEQ multiplex PCR; TCRdb's copy has only in-frame clones and leaves some out. The data contain approximately 150,000 clones, around 92% of them seen just once; the ten biggest clones take up approximately 1.5%. Sequenced here: peripheral blood, sampled before any cancer treatment. The receptor set was obtained from an older female donor with stage I lung adenocarcinoma.

The V and J genes are TRBV27 and TRBJ2-3; weak D call: TRBD2 (5 bases). Germline assignment: CDR1 MNHEY and CDR2 SMNVEV (reference sequence). V gave up 5 bases and J gave up 3 bases, with 12 bases separating them. The CDR3 sequence is 14 residues long. The CDR3 DNA reads TGTGCCAGCAGTCTCTCGGGGAATACAGATACGCAGTATTTT. Translating gives CASSLSGNTDTQYF.

The rearrangement joins TRBV5-4 to TRBJ1-2; D is unresolved. Trimming pared 2 bases from V and 6 bases from J, leaving 11 bases between. CDR1 and CDR2 from the germline V gene are SGHNT and YYREEE (reference sequence). The CDR3 is 13 residues long. CDR3 in DNA: TGTGCCAGCAGCTTTGACCCCCGGGATGGCTACACCTTC. Its protein product is CASSFDPRDGYTF.

The chain is built from TRBV28 and TRBJ1-3, with D unclear. Germline loops: CDR1 MDHEN, CDR2 SYDVKM. The CDR3 loop spans 14 amino acids. V lost 6 bases to trimming and J lost 0 bases, with 9 bases between them. The CDR3 here is CASRTQSSGNTIYF. The CDR3 bases are TGTGCCAGCAGAACACAGAGCTCTGGAAACACCATATATTTT.

The chain combines TRBV12-5 with TRBJ2-1; D assignment may be TRBD1 or TRBD2 (5 bases each). The CDR3 is 16 amino acids. Germline CDR1 reads LGHNT; CDR2 reads FRNRAP. Between the trimmed V and J ends, which lost 2 bases and 3 bases, there was a span of 14 bases. The CDR3 bases are TGTGCTAGTGGTTTGATCACAGGAGGAGTCTACAATGAGCAGTTCTTC. It yields the protein CASGLITGGVYNEQFF.

This clone has a handful of counts. Distinct nucleotide sequences in the sample also encode this CDR3. The chain links TRBV6-5 to TRBJ2-7; D call uncertain. The V end lost 2 bases, the J end lost 1 base, and 6 bases lay between the germline ends. The CDR3 has 13 amino acids. Per the germline V gene, CDR1 is MNHEY and CDR2 is SVGAGI. CDR3 in amino acids: CASSYLRSYEQYF. DNA of the CDR3: TGTGCCAGCAGTTACCTCCGGTCCTACGAGCAGTACTTC.